These 16 T cell receptor beta chains were sequenced from one sample in a study of T cell clonality in common variable immunodeficiency. Which antigens these TCRs recognize remains unknown. Repertoires were generated with immunoSEQ multiplex PCR, while TCRdb's copy carries only in-frame clones and drops some. The data list 15,000 to 20,000 clones, none observed once; over 6.5% falls to the top ten. Study-wide results and caveats: Reportedly, TCR beta sequences from common variable immunodeficiency showed fewer deletions and N-nucleotide insertions.

The sample comprised peripheral blood mononuclear cells. Every receptor here comes from a human donor with common variable immunodeficiency.

This clone was detected many times. The read gets to within 3 residues of the CDR3 end, and the germline J gene fills in the rest. The chain uses TRBV29-1 and TRBJ1-1; TRBD1 is a possible D gene (5 bases). Trimming removed 7 bases from V and 1 base from J, with 13 bases in between. Germline V gene sequence: CDR1 SQVTM, CDR2 ANQGSEA. The CDR3 loop spans 13 amino acids. The CDR3 here is CSAKEQGNTEAFF. The sequenced CDR3 bases are TGCAGCGCAAAAGAGCAGGGGAACACTGAA.

As regards this clone: The read ends 3 residues early relative to the CDR3; the germline J gene fills the gap. V and J are TRBV2 and TRBJ2-7; TRBD1 aligns across 9 bases. The CDR3 consists of 14 residues. CDR1 is SNHLY, CDR2 FYNNEI, per germline. Trimming at V came to 6 bases and at J to 0 bases, leaving 3 bases not matched to a gene. The CDR3 protein is CASRGTGSSYEQYF. CDR3 bases read: TGTGCCAGCAGGGGGACAGGGTCCTCCTACGAG.

This clone was counted many times. The read finishes 3 residues shy of the CDR3 end, and the germline J gene is used to complete it. The V and J genes are TRBV5-4 and TRBJ2-5; TRBD2 matches 12 bases. Germline loops: CDR1 SGHNT, CDR2 YYREEE (reference sequence). Trimming removed 4 bases from V and 5 bases from J; junction bases left unmatched: 6. This CDR3 is built from 15 residues. Incomplete CDR3 DNA: TGTGCCAGCAGCAAACTAGCGGGGGGAGGGGAGACC. Translated, it gives CASSKLAGGGET. In full, the CDR3 reads CASSKLAGGGETQYF.

This clone was counted a few times. The CDR3 end falls 3 residues outside the read, so it is completed with the germline J gene. This sequence joins TRBV7-9 and TRBJ2-4; the match to TRBD2 covers 8 bases. The CDR3 is 13 amino acids. Germline V gene data show CDR1 as SEHNR and CDR2 as FQNEAQ (reference sequence). Unmatched junction bases numbered 6, after V lost 5 bases and J lost 9 bases. CDR3 DNA (partial): TGTGCCAGCAGCCCCGACGCGGGGGGCATT. Translating gives CASSPDAGGI. The whole CDR3 region reads CASSPDAGGIQYF.

In the case of this clone: The missing CDR3 end, 3 residues past where the read stops, is filled in from the germline J gene. The V gene is TRBV7-9, the J gene TRBJ2-2; 7 bases map to TRBD2. The V and J ends lost 3 bases and 7 bases, in that order; junction bases with no gene match: 8. This CDR3 is 15 amino acids long. Germline CDR1 SEHNR, CDR2 FQNEAQ (reference sequence). CDR3 amino acids: CASSFKSGAGGELFF. The sequenced part of the CDR3 DNA is TGTGCCAGCAGCTTTAAAAGCGGGGCCGGCGGGGAG.

This clone was observed a handful of times. From the germline J gene comes the end of the CDR3, since the read stops 3 residues before it. V and J are TRBV5-1 and TRBJ2-7, with 8 bases aligning to TRBD1. The CDR3 is made up of 14 amino acids. With V trimmed by 2 bases and J by 4 bases, 5 bases remained unmatched. CDR1 is SGHRS, CDR2 YFSETQ, per germline. CDR3 sequence reads: CASSFGTGGYEQYF. Incomplete CDR3 DNA: TGCGCCAGCAGCTTCGGGACAGGAGGGTACGAG.

Concerning this clone: The CDR3 end is not reached by the read, which stops 3 residues before it; the germline J gene fills it in. The chain employs TRBV6-1 and TRBJ2-1; no definite D call. The CDR3 length is 14 residues. The germline gives CDR1 MNHNS, CDR2 SASEGT. Trimming shortened V by 0 bases and J by 9 bases, and 12 bases separated the two germline ends. CDR3 loop: CASSEAVSRSEQFF. The sequenced CDR3 bases are TGTGCCAGCAGTGAAGCCGTTAGCCGGAGTGAG.

Regarding this clone: The read terminates 3 residues before the CDR3 end, so the remaining end is supplied by the germline J gene. The chain is built from TRBV6-2 or TRBV6-3 and TRBJ2-3, with D tentatively TRBD2 (6 bases). V was shortened by 8 bases and J by 0 bases, with 18 bases between the two germline ends. The CDR3 runs 16 residues. The V gene's germline CDR1 is MNHEY and CDR2 SVGEGT. Partial CDR3 DNA: TGTGCCAGCCCCTTTGTTGCCGGGACTAGCACAGATACG. The encoded protein is CASPFVAGTSTDT. The CDR3 reads in full as CASPFVAGTSTDTQYF.

This clone has a count of ten or more. The read terminates 3 residues ahead of where the CDR3 ends, so the germline J gene completes it. The chain combines TRBV30 with TRBJ2-7; 12 bases are a match to TRBD1. J lost 6 bases, V lost 4 bases, and 7 bases had no gene match. The CDR3 length is 14 residues. Germline V gene sequence: CDR1 GTSNPN, CDR2 SVGIG (reference sequence). Incomplete CDR3 DNA: TGTGCCTGGAAAAAGGGACAGGGGGCCGGCGAG. Its translation: CAWKKGQGAGE. The entire CDR3 is CAWKKGQGAGEQYF.

At least ten counts were recorded for this clone. The read terminates 3 residues ahead of where the CDR3 ends, so the germline J gene completes it. The V and J genes are TRBV18 and TRBJ1-6; D remains unclear. Germline lookup yields CDR1 KGHSH and CDR2 LQKENI. The CDR3 spans 15 residues. Trimming shortened V by 5 bases and J by 6 bases, and 14 bases separated the two germline ends. CDR3 DNA, as far as it was read: TGTGCCAGCTCAACGACTGGAGCCCCTAATTCACCC. Protein product: CASSTTGAPNSP. The full CDR3 is CASSTTGAPNSPLHF.

This clone has more than one count but fewer than ten. The read ends 3 residues early relative to the CDR3; the germline J gene fills the gap. The chain carries TRBV20-1 and TRBJ2-1, with 12 bases aligning to TRBD2. With V trimmed by 6 bases and J by 0 bases, 3 bases remained unmatched. This CDR3 has 15 amino acids. Germline loops: CDR1 DFQATT, CDR2 SNEGSKA (reference sequence). The covered CDR3 bases are TGCAGTGCCCCGACTAGCGGGAGCTCCTACAATGAG. Translating gives CSAPTSGSSYNE. The full CDR3 reads CSAPTSGSSYNEQFF.

This clone was counted only a few times. The CDR3 end is not reached by the read, which stops 3 residues before it; the germline J gene fills it in. V is TRBV19 and J is TRBJ2-7; D possibly corresponds to TRBD2 (6 bases). This CDR3 region has 14 residues. Germline values: CDR1 LNHDA, CDR2 SQIVND (reference sequence). V was cut by 5 bases and J by 3 bases, with 14 bases left in between. CDR3 DNA (partial): TGTGCCAGTAGTGCCCGTAGCGGAGACTACGAG. Translated, it gives CASSARSGDYE. The whole CDR3 is CASSARSGDYEQYF.

This clone has a handful of counts. The CDR3 region is CASSLGQGLDEQYF. CDR3 DNA, as far as it was read: TGCGCCAGCAGCTTGGGACAGGGACTGGACGAG. The rearrangement links TRBV5-1 to TRBJ2-7; D may be TRBD1 (7 bases). The sequence runs out 3 residues before the end of the CDR3; the remainder is reconstructed from the germline J gene. The germline CDR1 and CDR2 sequences are SGHRS and YFSETQ. The CDR3 is 14 amino acids. V was trimmed by 0 bases and J by 5 bases, leaving 12 bases between them.

This clone was observed a handful of times. Sequencing ends 3 residues short of the CDR3 end; the germline J gene provides the rest. This chain uses TRBV13 with TRBJ1-1, with D possibly being TRBD1 (5 bases). CDR3 length: 14 amino acids. The V and J ends lost 3 bases and 3 bases respectively, with 11 bases between them. Germline CDR1 is PRHDT and CDR2 is FYEKMQ (reference sequence). The DNA read from the CDR3 is TGTGCCAGCAGCTTGGAAGGGGAGTACACTGAA. This encodes CASSLEGEYTE. The whole CDR3 protein is CASSLEGEYTEAFF.

The table lists this clone with many counts. The read is 3 residues too short to cover the CDR3 end, so that end is filled in from the germline J gene. V and J are TRBV20-1 and TRBJ1-1; D gene ambiguous. This CDR3 region has 13 residues. Trimming took 3 bases from V and 1 from J, leaving 9 bases between them. CDR1 and CDR2 (germline): DFQATT, SNEGSKA (reference sequence). The covered CDR3 bases are TGCAGTGCTAGTTTAGGGCCGAACACTGAA. Protein sequence: CSASLGPNTE. The whole CDR3 sequence reads CSASLGPNTEAFF.

For this clone: The read falls 3 residues short of the CDR3 end, and the missing part is taken from the germline J gene. V and J are TRBV5-8 and TRBJ1-5; D is ambiguous. This CDR3 spans 14 amino acids. Per germline, CDR1 SGHTS and CDR2 YDEGEE. V shed 0 bases and J shed 7 bases, with 11 bases lying between them. Partial CDR3 DNA: TGTGCCAGCAGCTTGGACAGCTTAGGGCAGCCC. Amino acid sequence: CASSLDSLGQP. The full CDR3 protein is CASSLDSLGQPQHF. Supplemented by reference TRBV5-8 and TRBJ1-5, the full variable domain reads EAGVTQSPTHLIKTRGQQATLRCSPISGHTSVYWYQQALGLGLQFLLWYDEGEERNRGNFPPRFSGRQFPNYSSELNVNALELEDSALYLCASSLDSLGQPQHFGDGTRLSIL.